This TCR beta chain was identified during a study of cytotoxic CD8 clonotypes in ibrutinib-treated CLL. Generated by immunoSEQ multiplex PCR, the TCRdb table keeps only in-frame clones and is missing some. The sample shows approximately 80,000 clones, approximately 86% of them seen only once. Germline assignment: CDR1 SGHDT and CDR2 YYEEEE. V gave up 7 bases and J gave up 1 base, with 17 bases separating them. CDR3 length: 15 amino acids. The source was PBMCs, collected before ibrutinib treatment. The TCR originated in a human donor with chronic lymphocytic leukemia. The rearrangement joins TRBV5-6 to TRBJ1-1; tentatively, D is TRBD1 (6 bases). The CDR3 region is CASEGGAGRNTEAFF. The CDR3 nucleotides read TGTGCCAGCGAAGGGGGGGCAGGACGGAACACTGAAGCTTTCTTT. The variable domain in full, with the rest retrieved from reference TRBV5-6 and TRBJ1-1, is DAGVTQSPTHLIKTRGQQVTLRCSPKSGHDTVSWYQQALGQGPQFIFQYYEEEERQRGNFPDRFSGHQFPNYSSELNVNALLLGDSALYLCASEGGAGRNTEAFFGQGTRLTVV.